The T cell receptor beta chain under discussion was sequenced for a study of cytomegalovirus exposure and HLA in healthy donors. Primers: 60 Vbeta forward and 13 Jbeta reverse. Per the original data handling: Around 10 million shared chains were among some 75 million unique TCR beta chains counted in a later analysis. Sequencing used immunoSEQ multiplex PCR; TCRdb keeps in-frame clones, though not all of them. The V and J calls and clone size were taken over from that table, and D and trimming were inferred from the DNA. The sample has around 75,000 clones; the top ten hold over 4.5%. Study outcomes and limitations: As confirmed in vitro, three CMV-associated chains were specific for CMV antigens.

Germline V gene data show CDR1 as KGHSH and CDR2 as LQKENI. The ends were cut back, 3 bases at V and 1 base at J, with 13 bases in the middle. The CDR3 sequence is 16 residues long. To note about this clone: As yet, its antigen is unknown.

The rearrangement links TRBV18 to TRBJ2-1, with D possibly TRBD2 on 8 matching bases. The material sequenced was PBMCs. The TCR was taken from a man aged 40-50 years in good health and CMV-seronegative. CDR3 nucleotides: TGTGCCAGCTCACCTCGGGAGGGGGCTTCCTACAATGAGCAGTTCTTC. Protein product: CASSPREGASYNEQFF.